Below are 27 T cell receptor beta chains sequenced from a single sample in a study of blood T cell repertoires in COVID-19. Clones were read by immunoSEQ multiplex PCR, and TCRdb kept only the in-frame ones, dropping some. The sample lists roughly 190,000 clones, about 83% occurring once. Sequenced sample: peripheral blood. Receptors originate from a woman in her seventies with active or convalescent COVID-19.

This chain links TRBV28 with TRBJ2-5; TRBD2 aligns across 12 bases. The germline CDR1 and CDR2 sequences are MDHEN and SYDVKM. This CDR3 is built from 16 residues. With V trimmed by 3 bases and J by 3 bases, 5 bases remained unmatched. The CDR3 DNA sequence: TGTGCCAGCAGTTTGACTAGCGGGAGCAACAAAGAGACCCAGTACTTC. As protein: CASSLTSGSNKETQYF.

This chain connects TRBV7-9 to TRBJ2-1, with D tentatively TRBD2 (6 bases). CDR1 and CDR2 (germline): SEHNR, FQNEAQ (reference sequence). V was trimmed by 5 bases and J by 3 bases, leaving 20 bases between them. The CDR3 contains 17 residues. DNA of the CDR3: TGTGCCAGCAGCAATAATAAGCGGGCCGGCTTCTACAATGAGCAGTTCTTC. It codes for CASSNNKRAGFYNEQFF.

This chain connects TRBV20-1 to TRBJ1-2, with D uncertain. The CDR3 runs to 9 residues. Germline CDR1 is DFQATT and CDR2 is SNEGSKA (reference sequence). Trimming removed 5 bases from V and 6 bases from J, with 4 bases in between. This CDR3 is CSAEDGYTF. Written as DNA, the CDR3 is TGCAGTGCTGAGGATGGCTACACCTTC.

The genes are TRBV2 and TRBJ2-2, with 11 bases lining up with TRBD1. Germline V gives CDR1 SNHLY, CDR2 FYNNEI. V was pared by 1 base and J by 5 bases, with 6 bases of the junction left unmatched. The CDR3 runs 17 residues. The CDR3 DNA reads as TGTGCCAGCAGTGAAGGGACAGGGGGCGTGGGTACCGGGGAGCTGTTTTTT. Amino acid sequence: CASSEGTGGVGTGELFF.

The chain joins TRBV24-1 to TRBJ2-5; D might be TRBD2 (7 bases). CDR3 size: 14 residues. Per the germline V gene, CDR1 is KGHDR and CDR2 is SFDVKD. V gave up 5 bases and J gave up 5 bases, with 14 bases separating them. The CDR3 reads CATSGGGAGETQYF. In DNA form, the CDR3 reads TGTGCCACCAGTGGAGGGGGAGCGGGGGAGACCCAGTACTTC.

The rearrangement uses TRBV12-3 or TRBV12-4 and TRBJ2-7; maybe TRBD2 (5 bases). This CDR3 is built from 11 residues. Between the trimmed V and J ends, which lost 7 bases and 4 bases, there was a span of 8 bases. For the CDR3, the DNA is TGTGCCAGCAAGGGAGCGTACGAGCAGTACTTC. Protein product: CASKGAYEQYF.

The rearrangement uses TRBV18 and TRBJ1-1, with 9 bases lining up with TRBD1. Germline lookup yields CDR1 KGHSH and CDR2 LQKENI. The CDR3 covers 14 residues. V trimming: 4 bases; J trimming: 5 bases; junction bases outside the gene matches: 5. Here the CDR3 reads CASSQDRGGTEAFF. The CDR3 DNA follows: TGTGCCAGCTCACAGGACAGGGGTGGGACTGAAGCTTTCTTT.

The chain recombines TRBV28 with TRBJ1-5; D gene ambiguous. V was clipped by 6 bases and J by 5 bases, with 23 bases between them. Germline V gene sequence: CDR1 MDHEN, CDR2 SYDVKM. CDR3 length: 17 residues. CDR3 in amino acids: CASSPAGRTPGDQPQHF. The CDR3 DNA sequence: TGTGCCAGCAGCCCCGCCGGGAGAACCCCGGGAGATCAGCCCCAGCATTTT.

As for this clone: The junction differs from germline at one of its ends, possibly a read error. V is TRBV7-7 and J is TRBJ1-1, with a tentative D call TRBD1 (5 bases). CDR3 length: 13 amino acids. In germline, CDR1 is SSHAT, CDR2 FNYEAQ (reference sequence). This CDR3 reads CASSLTENTEAFF. CDR3 DNA: TGTGCTAGCAGCTTGACAGAGAACACTGAAGCTTTCTTT.

The chain links TRBV13 to TRBJ2-3; 10 bases align to TRBD2. The CDR3 contains 15 residues. V lost 3 bases and J lost 5; bases outside the gene matches: 5. Germline assignment: CDR1 PRHDT and CDR2 FYEKMQ (reference sequence). This CDR3 is CASSFTSGVGDTQYF. The CDR3 DNA is TGTGCCAGCAGCTTCACTAGCGGGGTGGGAGATACGCAGTATTTT.

The chain employs TRBV5-4 and TRBJ2-1; 7 bases are shared with TRBD1. This CDR3 spans 13 amino acids. Germline-derived CDR1 and CDR2 are SGHNT and YYREEE (reference sequence). V lost 4 bases, J lost 4 bases, and 2 bases stayed unmatched. The CDR3 DNA is TGTGCCAGCAGCCGGGGACAGTACAATGAGCAGTTCTTC. It specifies CASSRGQYNEQFF.

The rearrangement uses TRBV7-9 and TRBJ1-6; tentative D call: TRBD1 (6 bases). CDR1 SEHNR and CDR2 FQNEAQ come from the germline V gene (reference sequence). CDR3 length: 15 amino acids. The V and J ends lost 3 bases and 5 bases respectively, with 11 bases between them. Here the CDR3 reads CASSLLGADNSPLHF. The CDR3 nucleotides are TGTGCCAGCAGCTTGTTGGGGGCTGATAATTCACCCCTCCACTTT.

This chain connects TRBV11-3 to TRBJ2-2; 9 bases align to TRBD2. Trimming cost V 2 bases and J 3 bases; bases outside gene matches: 4. Germline V gene data show CDR1 as SGHNT and CDR2 as YENEEA. The CDR3 contains 16 residues. DNA of the CDR3: TGTGCCAGCAGCTTAACCCTAGCGGGATACACCGGGGAGCTGTTTTTT. It encodes CASSLTLAGYTGELFF. Variable domain in full (rest from reference TRBV11-3 and TRBJ2-2): EAGVVQSPRYKIIEKKQPVAFWCNPISGHNTLYWYLQNLGQGPELLIRYENEEAVDDSQLPKDRFSAERLKGVDSTLKIQPAELGDSAVYLCASSLTLAGYTGELFFGEGSRLTVL.

The V gene is TRBV10-2, the J gene TRBJ2-7; 8 bases agree with TRBD2. Unmatched junction bases numbered 7, after V lost 0 bases and J lost 0 bases. CDR3 length: 17 residues. Germline CDR1 and CDR2: WSHSY and SAAADI. The CDR3 loop reads CASSESGVGTSSYEQYF. CDR3 nucleotide sequence: TGCGCCAGCAGTGAGTCAGGGGTGGGGACTAGCTCCTACGAGCAGTACTTC.

This chain uses TRBV28 with TRBJ2-3, with D maybe TRBD2 (5 bases). Germline V gene sequence: CDR1 MDHEN, CDR2 SYDVKM. The CDR3 runs to 15 residues. Trimming shortened V by 6 bases and J by 1 base, and 14 bases separated the two germline ends. Here the CDR3 reads CASSLAFGGTDTQYF. The CDR3 region has the DNA TGTGCCAGCAGCCTAGCTTTTGGGGGCACAGATACGCAGTATTTT.

V is TRBV24-1 and J is TRBJ1-5, with D tentatively TRBD1 (6 bases). CDR1 KGHDR and CDR2 SFDVKD come from the germline V gene. V shed 9 bases and J shed 6 bases, with 11 bases lying between them. The CDR3 consists of 12 residues. The CDR3 is CATATGSQPQHF. The CDR3 DNA reads as TGTGCCACCGCTACAGGGAGTCAGCCCCAGCATTTT.

This chain uses TRBV6-6 with TRBJ1-1; the D is unclear. This CDR3 is 12 amino acids long. Trimming cost V 8 bases and J 6 bases, with 13 bases left between them. Germline V CDR1 and CDR2: MNHNY, SVGAGI (reference sequence). CDR3 DNA sequence: TGTGCCAGCCGAGGAGGTTCGCCTGAAGCTTTCTTT. It yields the protein CASRGGSPEAFF.

The table lists this clone with a count of one. The rearrangement links TRBV3-1 (or the pseudogene TRBV3-2) to TRBJ1-1; 8 bases agree with TRBD1. This CDR3 has 15 residues. Germline V lookup: CDR1 LGHDT, CDR2 YNNKEL (reference sequence). V shed 5 bases, J shed 0 bases, and the junction held 5 bases outside the gene matches. The DNA of the CDR3 is TGTGCCAGCAGCAGACAGGGGACCATGAACACTGAAGCTTTCTTT. Translating it yields CASSRQGTMNTEAFF.

The chain recombines TRBV3-1 (or the pseudogene TRBV3-2) with TRBJ2-7, with D perhaps matching TRBD1 (5 bases). Germline CDR1 and CDR2: LGHDT and YNNKEL (reference sequence). The V gene lost 3 bases and the J gene lost 0 bases, with 12 bases spanning the gap. The CDR3 covers 15 residues. The CDR3 coding sequence is TGTGCCAGCAGCCAGGGGCCACAGAGCTCCTACGAGCAGTACTTC. It translates to CASSQGPQSSYEQYF.

The chain carries TRBV9 and TRBJ1-1; TRBD1 might be the D (5 bases). The germline CDR1 and CDR2 sequences are SGDLS and YYNGEE. Trimming removed 4 bases at V and 5 bases at J, with 15 bases between. The CDR3 has 14 residues. The CDR3, as DNA: TGTGCCAGCAGCACGTCATTGCAGGGAACTGAAGCTTTCTTT. It codes for CASSTSLQGTEAFF.

The chain combines TRBV7-9 with TRBJ2-7, with 7 nucleotides matching TRBD2. V lost 6 bases and J lost 2; bases outside the gene matches: 7. CDR1 and CDR2 from the germline V gene are SEHNR and FQNEAQ (reference sequence). CDR3 length: 14 amino acids. CDR3 region: CASSQAGLTYEQYF. CDR3 bases: TGTGCCAGCAGTCAAGCGGGACTAACCTACGAGCAGTACTTC.

The chain recombines TRBV18 with TRBJ1-3; 9 nucleotides align to TRBD1. Trimming at V came to 5 bases and at J to 4 bases, leaving 9 bases not matched to a gene. CDR1 is KGHSH, CDR2 LQKENI, per germline. CDR3 size: 16 residues. CDR3 residues: CASSRDEQGAGNTIYF. The CDR3 coding sequence is TGTGCCAGCTCAAGGGATGAACAGGGGGCCGGAAACACCATATATTTT.

The chain has TRBV6-1 and TRBJ1-5, with D perhaps TRBD1 (5 bases). Trimming removed 2 bases from V and 7 bases from J, with 18 bases in between. The germline V gene encodes CDR1 MNHNS and CDR2 SASEGT. The CDR3 totals 16 residues. The CDR3 nucleotides are TGTGCCAGCAGTGAATCAAGGTCCCGGGGGAGCCAGCCCCAGCATTTT. Protein sequence: CASSESRSRGSQPQHF.

The chain employs TRBV3-1 (or the pseudogene TRBV3-2) and TRBJ2-7; D is unresolved. From germline, CDR1 is LGHDT and CDR2 YNNKEL (reference sequence). The ends were cut back, 4 bases at V and 3 bases at J, with 7 bases in the middle. The CDR3 consists of 12 residues. The CDR3 region is CASSLAHYEQYF. Written as DNA, the CDR3 is TGTGCCAGCAGCCTGGCCCACTACGAGCAGTACTTC.

The rearrangement uses TRBV5-1 and TRBJ1-3, with D uncertain. Trimming removed 0 bases from V and 2 bases from J, with 18 bases in between. Germline CDR1 and CDR2: SGHRS and YFSETQ. The CDR3 extends over 18 amino acids. CDR3: CASSLGVLNKSPGNTIYF. The CDR3 region has the DNA TGCGCCAGCAGCTTGGGAGTTCTGAATAAATCGCCTGGAAACACCATATATTTT. The full variable domain, completed using reference TRBV5-1 and TRBJ1-3, is KAGVTQTPRYLIKTRGQQVTLSCSPISGHRSVSWYQQTPGQGLQFLFEYFSETQRNKGNFPGRFSGRQFSNSRSEMNVSTLELGDSALYLCASSLGVLNKSPGNTIYFGEGSWLTVV.

The rearrangement uses TRBV2 and TRBJ1-2, with 10 bases lining up with TRBD1. The ends lost 9 bases at V and 8 bases at J; junction bases unmatched: 12. The CDR3 runs 14 residues. CDR1 is SNHLY, CDR2 FYNNEI, per germline. The CDR3 spells CASTLTGGAEGYTF. For the CDR3, the DNA is TGTGCCAGTACCTTGACAGGGGGCGCAGAAGGCTACACCTTC.

The chain couples TRBV7-9 to TRBJ2-7; 9 bases map to TRBD2. J lost 0 bases, V lost 2 bases, and 8 bases had no gene match. Per the germline V gene, CDR1 is SEHNR and CDR2 is FQNEAQ (reference sequence). The CDR3 sequence is 17 residues long. CDR3 residues: CASSLRVAGEHSYEQYF. CDR3 sequence (DNA): TGTGCCAGCAGCTTAAGGGTAGCGGGAGAACACTCCTACGAGCAGTACTTC.